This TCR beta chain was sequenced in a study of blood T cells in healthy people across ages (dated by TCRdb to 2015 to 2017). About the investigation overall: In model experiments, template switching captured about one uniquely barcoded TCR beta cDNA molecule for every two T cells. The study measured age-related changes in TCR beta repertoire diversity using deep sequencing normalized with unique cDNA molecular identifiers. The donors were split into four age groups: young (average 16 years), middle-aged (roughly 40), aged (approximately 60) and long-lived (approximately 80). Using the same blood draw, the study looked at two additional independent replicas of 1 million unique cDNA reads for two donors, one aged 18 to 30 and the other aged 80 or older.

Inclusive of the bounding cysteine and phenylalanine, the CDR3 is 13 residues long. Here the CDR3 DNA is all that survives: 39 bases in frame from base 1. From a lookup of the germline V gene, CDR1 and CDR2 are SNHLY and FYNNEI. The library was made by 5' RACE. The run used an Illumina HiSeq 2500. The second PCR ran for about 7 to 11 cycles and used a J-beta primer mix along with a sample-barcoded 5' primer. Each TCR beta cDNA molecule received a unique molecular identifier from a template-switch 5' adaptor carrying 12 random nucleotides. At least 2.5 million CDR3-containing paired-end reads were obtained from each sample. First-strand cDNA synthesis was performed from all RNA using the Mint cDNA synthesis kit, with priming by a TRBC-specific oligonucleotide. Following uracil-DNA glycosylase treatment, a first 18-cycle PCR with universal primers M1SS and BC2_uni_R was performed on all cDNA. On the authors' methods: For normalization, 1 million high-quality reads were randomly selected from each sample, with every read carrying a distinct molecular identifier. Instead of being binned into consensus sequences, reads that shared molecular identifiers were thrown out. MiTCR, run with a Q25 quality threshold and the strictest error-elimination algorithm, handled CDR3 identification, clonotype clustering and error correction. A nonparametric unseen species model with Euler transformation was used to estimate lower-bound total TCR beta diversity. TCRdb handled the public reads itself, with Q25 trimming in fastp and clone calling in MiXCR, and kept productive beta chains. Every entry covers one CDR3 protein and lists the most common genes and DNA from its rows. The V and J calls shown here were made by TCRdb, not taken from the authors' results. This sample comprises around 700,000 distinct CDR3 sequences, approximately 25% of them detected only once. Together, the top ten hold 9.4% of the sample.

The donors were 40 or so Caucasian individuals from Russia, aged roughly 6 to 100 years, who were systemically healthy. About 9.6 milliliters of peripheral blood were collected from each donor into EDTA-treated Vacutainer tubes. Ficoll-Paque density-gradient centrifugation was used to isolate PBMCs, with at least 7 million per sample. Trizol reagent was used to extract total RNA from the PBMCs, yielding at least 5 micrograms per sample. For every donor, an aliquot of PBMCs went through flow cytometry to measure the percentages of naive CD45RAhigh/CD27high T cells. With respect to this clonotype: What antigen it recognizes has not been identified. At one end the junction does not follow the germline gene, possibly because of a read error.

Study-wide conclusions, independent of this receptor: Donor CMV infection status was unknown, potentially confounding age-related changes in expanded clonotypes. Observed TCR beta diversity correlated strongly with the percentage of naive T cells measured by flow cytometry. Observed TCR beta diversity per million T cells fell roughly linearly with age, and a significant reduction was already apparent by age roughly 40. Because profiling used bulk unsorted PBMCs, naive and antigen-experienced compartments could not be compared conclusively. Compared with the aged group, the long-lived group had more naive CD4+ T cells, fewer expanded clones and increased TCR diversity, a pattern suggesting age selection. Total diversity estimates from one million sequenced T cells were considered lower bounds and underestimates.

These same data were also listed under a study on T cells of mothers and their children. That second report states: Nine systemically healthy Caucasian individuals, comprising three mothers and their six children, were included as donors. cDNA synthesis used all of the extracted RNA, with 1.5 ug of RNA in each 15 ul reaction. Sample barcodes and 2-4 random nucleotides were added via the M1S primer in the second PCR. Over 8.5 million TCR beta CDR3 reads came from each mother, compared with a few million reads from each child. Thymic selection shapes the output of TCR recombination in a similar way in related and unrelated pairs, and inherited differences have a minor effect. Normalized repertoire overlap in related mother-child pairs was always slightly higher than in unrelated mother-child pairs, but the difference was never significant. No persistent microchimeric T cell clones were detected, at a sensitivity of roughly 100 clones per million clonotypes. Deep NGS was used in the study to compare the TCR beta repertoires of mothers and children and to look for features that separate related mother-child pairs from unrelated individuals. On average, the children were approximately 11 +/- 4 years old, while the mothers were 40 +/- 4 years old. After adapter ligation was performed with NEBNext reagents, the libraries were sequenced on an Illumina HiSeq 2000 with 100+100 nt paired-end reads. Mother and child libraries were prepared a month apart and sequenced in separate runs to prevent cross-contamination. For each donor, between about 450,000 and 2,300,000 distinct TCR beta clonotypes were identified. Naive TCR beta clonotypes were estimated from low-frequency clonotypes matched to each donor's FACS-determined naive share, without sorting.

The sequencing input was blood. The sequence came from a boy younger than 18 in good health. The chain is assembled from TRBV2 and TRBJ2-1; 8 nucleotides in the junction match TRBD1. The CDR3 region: CASRQGVYNEQSF. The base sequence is TGTGCCAGCAGACAGGGGGTTTACAATGAGCAGTCCTTC.